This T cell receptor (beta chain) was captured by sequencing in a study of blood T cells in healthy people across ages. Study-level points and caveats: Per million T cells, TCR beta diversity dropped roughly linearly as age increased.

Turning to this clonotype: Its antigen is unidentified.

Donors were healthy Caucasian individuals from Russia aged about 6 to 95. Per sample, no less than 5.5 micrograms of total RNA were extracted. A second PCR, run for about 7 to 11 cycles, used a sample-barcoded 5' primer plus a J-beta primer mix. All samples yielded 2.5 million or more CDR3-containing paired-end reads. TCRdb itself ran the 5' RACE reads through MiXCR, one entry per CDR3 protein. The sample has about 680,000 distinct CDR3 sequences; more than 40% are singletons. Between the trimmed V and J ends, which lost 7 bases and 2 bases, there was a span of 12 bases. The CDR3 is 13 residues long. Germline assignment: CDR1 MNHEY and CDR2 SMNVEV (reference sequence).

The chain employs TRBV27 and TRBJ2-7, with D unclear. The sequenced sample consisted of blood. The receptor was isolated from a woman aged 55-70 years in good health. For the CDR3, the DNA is TGTGCCAGCAAAAGGGCCAATCCCTACGAGCAGTACTTC. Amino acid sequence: CASKRANPYEQYF.